The next 4 T cell receptor beta chains were all read from a single sample in a study of cytomegalovirus exposure and HLA in healthy donors. With 60 Vbeta and 13 Jbeta primers, the PCR was carried out. Using immunoSEQ multiplex PCR, the repertoire was profiled, and TCRdb retains in-frame clones only, with some absent. Of roughly 66,000 clones in the sample, about four fifths were seen once. Sequenced sample: PBMCs. These receptors came from a man younger than 35 in good health and CMV-seropositive.

This chain uses TRBV4-2 with TRBJ1-4; 8 positions match TRBD1. Germline V gene data show CDR1 as LGHNA and CDR2 as YNFKEQ. The J segment lost 7 bases and the V segment lost 2 bases, leaving 9 bases of the junction unmatched. The CDR3 is 16 amino acids. The CDR3 DNA is TGTGCCAGCAGCCAAAGCCGGGCAGGGGGCGGTGAAAAACTGTTTTTT. Translating it yields CASSQSRAGGGEKLFF.

The gene calls are TRBV30 and TRBJ1-3, with D perhaps TRBD1 (5 bases). The V end lost 7 bases, the J end lost 1 base, and 20 bases lay between the germline ends. There are 16 residues in the CDR3. The germline V gene encodes CDR1 GTSNPN and CDR2 SVGIG (reference sequence). The CDR3 sequence is CASTRNRRVSGNTIYF. Here the CDR3 DNA reads TGTGCCTCGACCCGAAACCGCAGGGTATCTGGAAACACCATATATTTT.

The chain combines TRBV9 with TRBJ1-1; 12 bases match TRBD1. The J segment lost 2 bases and the V segment lost 3 bases, leaving 2 bases of the junction unmatched. The CDR3 sequence is 15 residues long. The germline gives CDR1 SGDLS, CDR2 YYNGEE. The DNA of the CDR3 is TGTGCCAGCAGCGGCGGGACAGGGGGCAACACTGAAGCTTTCTTT. This sequence encodes CASSGGTGGNTEAFF.

The genes are TRBV18 and TRBJ1-1; weak D call: TRBD1 (6 bases). In germline, CDR1 is KGHSH, CDR2 LQKENI. The CDR3 is 13 amino acids. Deletions cut 5 bases from V and 3 bases from J, with 10 bases between. The CDR3 sequence: CASSRTADTEAFF. The CDR3, as DNA: TGTGCCAGCTCAAGGACAGCGGACACTGAAGCTTTCTTT. The variable domain in full, completed from reference TRBV18 and TRBJ1-1, reads NAGVMQNPRHLVRRRGQEARLRCSPMKGHSHVYWYRQLPEEGLKFMVYLQKENIIDESGMPKERFSAEFPKEGPSILRIQQVVRGDSAAYFCASSRTADTEAFFGQGTRLTVV.